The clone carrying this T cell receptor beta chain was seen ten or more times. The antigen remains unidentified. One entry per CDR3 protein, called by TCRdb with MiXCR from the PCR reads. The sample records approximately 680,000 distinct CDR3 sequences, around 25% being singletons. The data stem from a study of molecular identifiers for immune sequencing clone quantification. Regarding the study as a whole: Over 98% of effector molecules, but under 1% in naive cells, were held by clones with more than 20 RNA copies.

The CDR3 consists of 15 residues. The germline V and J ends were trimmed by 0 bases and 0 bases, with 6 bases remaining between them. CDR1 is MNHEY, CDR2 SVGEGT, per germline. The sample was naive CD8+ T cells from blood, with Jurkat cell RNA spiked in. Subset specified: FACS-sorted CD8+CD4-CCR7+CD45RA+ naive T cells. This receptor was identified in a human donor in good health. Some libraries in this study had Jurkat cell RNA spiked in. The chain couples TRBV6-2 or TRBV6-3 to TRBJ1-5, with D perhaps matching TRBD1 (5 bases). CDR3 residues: CASSYSTDSNQPQHF. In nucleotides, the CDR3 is TGTGCCAGCAGTTACTCGACAGATAGCAATCAGCCCCAGCATTTT.